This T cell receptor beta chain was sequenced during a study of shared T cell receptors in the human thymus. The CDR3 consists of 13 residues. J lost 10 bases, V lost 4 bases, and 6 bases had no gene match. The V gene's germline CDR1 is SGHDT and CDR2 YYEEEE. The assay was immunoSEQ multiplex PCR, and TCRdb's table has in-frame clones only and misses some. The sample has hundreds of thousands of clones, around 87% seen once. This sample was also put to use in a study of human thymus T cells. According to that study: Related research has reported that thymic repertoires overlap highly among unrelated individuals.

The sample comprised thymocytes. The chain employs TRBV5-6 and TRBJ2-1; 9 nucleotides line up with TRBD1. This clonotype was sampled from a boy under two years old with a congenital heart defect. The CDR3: CASSTNRGHEQFF. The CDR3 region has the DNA TGTGCCAGCAGCACAAACAGGGGGCACGAGCAGTTCTTC.